Below are 24 T cell receptor beta chains sequenced from a single sample in a study of a mutant IDH1 vaccine in newly diagnosed glioma. Antigens for these TCRs are unknown. Assay used: immunoSEQ multiplex PCR; TCRdb lists only in-frame clones, some missing. Of fewer than 30,000 clones listed, 75% to 90% were seen once; the top ten hold roughly 30%. The time point is: week 35, safety follow-up. A 20-mer mutant IDH1 peptide at 300 ug was injected subcutaneously with topical imiquimod. The source was PBMCs, collected from a glioma patient whose treatment included an IDH1 peptide vaccine. The receptors were gathered from a man younger than 40 with glioma.

This clone was found once. The chain links TRBV29-1 to TRBJ2-7, with D perhaps matching TRBD1 or TRBD2 (7 bases each). The V gene's germline CDR1 is SQVTM and CDR2 ANQGSEA. The germline V and J ends were trimmed by 4 bases and 3 bases, with 16 bases remaining between them. The CDR3 has 14 residues. The CDR3 DNA reads TGCAGCGTTGCGGGGGGCCAGGGGGGCTACGAGCAGTACTTC. Translation gives CSVAGGQGGYEQYF.

This chain uses TRBV19 with TRBJ1-1; D is ambiguous. The CDR3 extends over 15 amino acids. Trimming pared 7 bases from V and 0 bases from J, leaving 15 bases between. Germline-derived CDR1 and CDR2 are LNHDA and SQIVND (reference sequence). In DNA form, the CDR3 reads TGTGCCAGTATAAGAACCCAAGGGATGAACACTGAAGCTTTCTTT. Translating gives CASIRTQGMNTEAFF.

The chain joins TRBV6-9 to TRBJ1-2; D possibly corresponds to TRBD1 (5 bases). CDR1 is MNHGY, CDR2 SVAAGI, per germline. The CDR3 runs 16 residues. Trimming removed 2 bases from V and 3 bases from J, with 16 bases in between. This CDR3 reads CASSYDAGVQDYGYTF. The DNA of the CDR3 is TGTGCCAGCAGTTATGACGCGGGGGTCCAAGACTATGGCTACACCTTC.

This clone turned up a few times. The genes are TRBV30 and TRBJ1-1; D is unclear. This CDR3 contains 13 residues. Germline values: CDR1 GTSNPN, CDR2 SVGIG (reference sequence). Trimming took off 2 bases at V and 1 base at J, with 8 bases between the two ends. In DNA, the CDR3 is TGTGCCTGGAGTTTCGGGGAGAACACTGAAGCTTTCTTT. It yields the protein CAWSFGENTEAFF.

The gene calls are TRBV6-1 and TRBJ2-7; D is perhaps TRBD1 (6 bases). The CDR3 is 12 residues long. Trimming took off 7 bases at V and 5 bases at J, with 12 bases between the two ends. Germline values: CDR1 MNHNS, CDR2 SASEGT. The chain's CDR3 is CASMSGGDEQYF. CDR3 DNA sequence: TGTGCCAGCATGTCTGGGGGCGACGAGCAGTACTTC.

A single count supports this clone. V gene TRBV19 combines with J gene TRBJ1-6; a weak D match, TRBD1 (6 bases). This CDR3 contains 16 residues. Germline CDR1 reads LNHDA; CDR2 reads SQIVND (reference sequence). Between the trimmed V and J ends, which lost 4 bases and 7 bases, there was a span of 17 bases. The CDR3 coding sequence is TGTGCCAGTAGTACCCGAAAAGGACAGCGCAATTCACCCCTCCACTTT. Translating gives CASSTRKGQRNSPLHF.

The chain links TRBV7-9 to TRBJ2-3; 7 nucleotides agree with TRBD2. The CDR3 loop spans 14 amino acids. Germline loops: CDR1 SEHNR, CDR2 FQNEAQ (reference sequence). The ends lost 7 bases at V and 4 bases at J; junction bases unmatched: 8. The CDR3 reads CASTMGGVPDTQYF. Here the CDR3 DNA reads TGTGCCAGCACCATGGGGGGGGTTCCAGATACGCAGTATTTT.

V usage is TRBV6-1 and J usage is TRBJ2-7; 8 nucleotides line up with TRBD1. V was clipped by 2 bases and J by 4 bases; unmatched bases: 7. Germline assignment: CDR1 MNHNS and CDR2 SASEGT. The CDR3 consists of 15 residues. CDR3 bases: TGTGCCAGCAGTGAATATGGGACAGGAGATTACGAGCAGTACTTC. Residues: CASSEYGTGDYEQYF.

The chain combines TRBV10-3 with TRBJ1-2; 9 nucleotides agree with TRBD1. The CDR3 contains 14 residues. Looked up from germline, CDR1 is ENHRY and CDR2 is SYGVKD. The trim removed 3 bases at V and 7 bases at J, leaving 6 bases unmatched. CDR3: CAISEDRGTGGYTF. CDR3 DNA: TGTGCCATCAGTGAAGACAGGGGGACAGGTGGCTACACCTTC.

This chain uses TRBV27 with TRBJ1-6, with 9 positions matching TRBD1. Germline V gene lookup returns CDR1 MNHEY and CDR2 SMNVEV (reference sequence). The junction had 4 bases not matched to a gene; V was cut back by 5 bases and J by 8 bases. The CDR3 spans 14 residues. The CDR3 here is CASSPQGAHSPLHF. The DNA of the CDR3 is TGTGCCAGCAGTCCACAGGGGGCGCATTCACCCCTCCACTTT.

J is TRBJ1-6 and V is TRBV6-1, with unresolved D. The V end lost 4 bases, the J end lost 10 bases, and 14 bases lay between the germline ends. Germline values: CDR1 MNHNS, CDR2 SASEGT. The CDR3 length is 14 residues. The CDR3 reads CASSVPHGVSPLHF. The CDR3 DNA is TGTGCCAGCAGTGTCCCCCACGGAGTCTCACCCCTCCACTTT.

V is TRBV6-5 and J is TRBJ1-1; tentative D call: TRBD1 (5 bases). The V gene lost 0 bases and the J gene lost 11 bases, with 10 bases spanning the gap. The CDR3 runs to 12 residues. The V gene's germline CDR1 is MNHEY and CDR2 SVGAGI. The CDR3 region is CASSYSGGEAFF. The CDR3 DNA reads as TGTGCCAGCAGTTACTCAGGAGGGGAGGCTTTCTTT.

The gene calls are TRBV10-2 and TRBJ2-5; TRBD1 is a possible D gene (5 bases). CDR3 length: 13 residues. V lost 4 bases, J lost 2 bases, and 8 bases lay in between. CDR1 is WSHSY and CDR2 is SAAADI in the germline V gene. The CDR3 nucleotides are TGCGCCAGCAGTGGGGCAGGGCAAGAGACCCAGTACTTC. Translated: CASSGAGQETQYF.

The chain links TRBV5-4 to TRBJ1-4, with TRBD1 matching 8 bases. The CDR3 is 15 residues long. The germline CDR1 and CDR2 sequences are SGHNT and YYREEE (reference sequence). V lost 1 base to trimming and J lost 8 bases; unmatched junction nucleotides: 7. The CDR3 DNA is TGTGCCAGCAGCTTGTCCAGGACAGGGAAAGAAAAACTGTTTTTT. As protein: CASSLSRTGKEKLFF.

Turning to this clone: The junction departs from the called germline gene at one end, perhaps through a read error. The genes are TRBV5-6 and TRBJ1-3; D is unclear. From germline, CDR1 is SGHDT and CDR2 YYEEEE. This CDR3 is 15 amino acids long. DNA of the CDR3: TGTGCCAGCAGGTTGGGCATTTACTCTGGAAACACCATATATTTT. Protein: CASRLGIYSGNTIYF.

In this sample, this clone turned up once. An end of the junction differs from the germline gene, which may be a read error. The rearrangement joins TRBV27 to TRBJ1-1; no reliable D call. Germline V gene sequence: CDR1 MNHEY, CDR2 SMNVEV (reference sequence). The CDR3 is made up of 16 amino acids. The CDR3 DNA sequence: TGTGCCAGCGGTTTAGGATCCGCTAACCCGAACACTGAAGCTTTCTTT. It encodes CASGLGSANPNTEAFF.

The CDR3 DNA reads as TGTGCCAGCAGCAAGGGACGCCTCAGGACCTACAATGAGCAGTTCTTC. It yields the protein CASSKGRLRTYNEQFF. The V call is TRBV2, the J call TRBJ2-1; tentatively, D is TRBD1 or TRBD2 (5 bases each). V gave up 6 bases and J gave up 2 bases, with 17 bases separating them. The length of the CDR3 is 16 residues. Per germline, CDR1 SNHLY and CDR2 FYNNEI.

The chain uses TRBV29-1 and TRBJ1-2, with D unresolved. Germline V CDR1 and CDR2: SQVTM, ANQGSEA. Between the trimmed V and J ends, which lost 5 bases and 1 base, there was a span of 5 bases. The CDR3 contains 11 residues. In DNA, the CDR3 is TGCAGCGTTAAGGGTAACTATGGCTACACCTTC. Its protein product is CSVKGNYGYTF.

V usage is TRBV7-2 and J usage is TRBJ1-6, with D possibly TRBD1 on 6 matching bases. Germline V lookup: CDR1 SGHTA, CDR2 FQGNSA. The CDR3 is 16 amino acids. V was trimmed by 2 bases and J by 6 bases, leaving 14 bases between them. CDR3 DNA sequence: TGTGCCAGCAGCTTAAACTCCGGGACACTTAATTCACCCCTCCACTTT. This codes for CASSLNSGTLNSPLHF.

The chain is built from TRBV14 and TRBJ2-6; D is possibly TRBD1 or TRBD2 (6 bases each). The germline CDR1 and CDR2 sequences are SGHDN and FVKESK. V lost 0 bases to trimming and J lost 4 bases, with 22 bases between them. The CDR3 runs 20 residues. CDR3 protein: CASSQDFGGGLPRGANVLTF. CDR3 nucleotide sequence: TGTGCCAGCAGCCAAGATTTTGGAGGGGGACTTCCTAGGGGGGCCAACGTCCTGACTTTC. The full variable domain, with the rest looked up from reference TRBV14 and TRBJ2-6, is EAGVTQFPSHSVIEKGQTVTLRCDPISGHDNLYWYRRVMGKEIKFLLHFVKESKQDESGMPNNRFLAERTGGTYSTLKVQPAELEDSGVYFCASSQDFGGGLPRGANVLTFGAGSRLTVL.

The chain has TRBV10-1 and TRBJ2-1; 9 nucleotides align to TRBD1. The CDR3 extends over 12 amino acids. Germline loops: CDR1 WNHNN, CDR2 SYGVQD (reference sequence). The trim removed 5 bases at V and 13 bases at J, leaving 6 bases unmatched. DNA of the CDR3: TGCGCCAGCAGTAGCCCGGACAGGGGCCAGTTCTTC. Amino acid sequence: CASSSPDRGQFF.

This clone was seen a handful of times. The chain has TRBV9 and TRBJ2-3; no clear D. The V end lost 4 bases, the J end lost 2 bases, and 8 bases lay between the germline ends. This CDR3 is built from 13 residues. Germline V CDR1 and CDR2: SGDLS, YYNGEE. The CDR3 DNA reads as TGTGCCAGCAGCCCTTTGACCACAGATACGCAGTATTTT. Translation gives CASSPLTTDTQYF.

The chain links TRBV20-1 to TRBJ1-5; no clear D. This CDR3 contains 10 residues. Trimming removed 4 bases from V and 7 bases from J, with 5 bases in between. Germline values: CDR1 DFQATT, CDR2 SNEGSKA (reference sequence). Here the CDR3 DNA reads TGCAGTGCTAAATCCCAGCCCCAGCATTTT. It encodes CSAKSQPQHF.

Only one count was recorded for this clone. The chain has TRBV4-3 and TRBJ1-6; D uncertain. V lost 0 bases and J lost 7, with 13 bases in between. Germline values: CDR1 LGHNA, CDR2 YSLEER. The CDR3 length is 16 residues. CDR3 sequence (DNA): TGCGCCAGCAGCCAAGATAATAGTGTAAGGAATTCACCCCTCCACTTT. Its translation is CASSQDNSVRNSPLHF.